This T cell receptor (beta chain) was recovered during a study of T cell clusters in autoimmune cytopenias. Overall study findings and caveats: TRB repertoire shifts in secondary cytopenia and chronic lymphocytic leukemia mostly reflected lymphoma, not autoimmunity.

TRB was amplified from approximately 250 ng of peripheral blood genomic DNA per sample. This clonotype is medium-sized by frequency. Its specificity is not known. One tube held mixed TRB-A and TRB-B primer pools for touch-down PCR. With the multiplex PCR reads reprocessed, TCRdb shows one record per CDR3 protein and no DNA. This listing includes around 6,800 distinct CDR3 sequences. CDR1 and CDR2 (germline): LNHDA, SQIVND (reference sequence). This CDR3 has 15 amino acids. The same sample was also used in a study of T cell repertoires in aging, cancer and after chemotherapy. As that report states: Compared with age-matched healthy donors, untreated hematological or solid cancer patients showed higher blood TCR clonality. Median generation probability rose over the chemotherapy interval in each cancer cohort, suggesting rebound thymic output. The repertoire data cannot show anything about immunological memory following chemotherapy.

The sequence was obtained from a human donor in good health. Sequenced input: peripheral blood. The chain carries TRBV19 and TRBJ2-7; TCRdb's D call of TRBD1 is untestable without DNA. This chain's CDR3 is CASSTQEGAGYEQYF.